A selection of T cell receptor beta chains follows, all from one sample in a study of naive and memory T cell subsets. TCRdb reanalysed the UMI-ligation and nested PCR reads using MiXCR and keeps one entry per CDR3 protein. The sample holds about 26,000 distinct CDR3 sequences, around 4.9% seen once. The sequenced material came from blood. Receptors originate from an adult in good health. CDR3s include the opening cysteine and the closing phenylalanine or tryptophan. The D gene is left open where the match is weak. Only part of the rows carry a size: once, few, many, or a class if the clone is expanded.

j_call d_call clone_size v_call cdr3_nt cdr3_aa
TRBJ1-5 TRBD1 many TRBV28 TGTGCCAGCAGTTTCCGGGACAGGGGGCCCGGTCAGCCCCAGCATTTT CASSFRDRGPGQPQHF
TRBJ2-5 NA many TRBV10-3 TGTGCCATCAGTAGGCAGCAAGAGACCCAGTACTTC CAISRQQETQYF
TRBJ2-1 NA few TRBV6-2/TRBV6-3 TGTGCCAGCAGTAGCGGACGTTATGAGCAGTTCTTC CASSSGRYEQFF
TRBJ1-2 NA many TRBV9 TGTGCCAGCAGCTTTACGGACAGCAACTATGGCTACACCTTC CASSFTDSNYGYTF
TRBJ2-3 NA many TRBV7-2 TGTGCCAGCAGCTATTGGGGCACAGATACGCAGTATTTT CASSYWGTDTQYF
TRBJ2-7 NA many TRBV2 TGTGCCAGCAGTGAAGCGCTTAGCGGCGGATTTTTC CASSEALSGGFF
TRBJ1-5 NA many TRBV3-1 TGTGCCAGCAGCCAAGGGGTAGAAAGGGACAATCAGCCCCAGCATTTT CASSQGVERDNQPQHF
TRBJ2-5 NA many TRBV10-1 TGCGCCAGCAGCCCCGGGAATCGACAGGGAGGTTGGGAGACCCAGTACTTC CASSPGNRQGGWETQYF
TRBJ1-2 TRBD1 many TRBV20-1 TGCAGTGCTAGAACAGGGGCTCCCGCTATGGGCTATGGCTACACCTTC CSARTGAPAMGYGYTF
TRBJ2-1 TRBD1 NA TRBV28 TGTGCCAGCAGTCCCGCCGGGACAGGGGGATCCAGTGAGCAGTTCTTC CASSPAGTGGSSEQFF
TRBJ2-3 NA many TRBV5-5 TGTGCCAGCAGCTTGGCCCCTCTGGAAGATACGCAGTATTTT CASSLAPLEDTQYF
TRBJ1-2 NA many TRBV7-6 TGTGCCAGCAGCTTTGGGCAGATGGAAGGCTACACCTTC CASSFGQMEGYTF
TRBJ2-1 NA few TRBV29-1 TGCAGCGCTAGAGGGTTACTGTACAATGAGCAGTTCTTC CSARGLLYNEQFF
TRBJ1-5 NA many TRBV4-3 TGCGCCAGCAGCCAAGTGGAGGGCAATCAGCCCCAGCATTTT CASSQVEGNQPQHF
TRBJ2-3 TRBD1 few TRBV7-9 TGTGCCAGCAGCCCACAGGGGGTGGACACAGATACGCAGTATTTT CASSPQGVDTDTQYF
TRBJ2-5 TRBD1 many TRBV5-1 TGCGCCAGCAGCCCGGGGACAGCCCAAGAGACCCAGTACTTC CASSPGTAQETQYF
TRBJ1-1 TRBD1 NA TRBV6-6 TGTGCCGCCCAAGAAGGGGACAGTGAAGCTTTCTTT CAAQEGDSEAFF
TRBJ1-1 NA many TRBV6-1 TGTGCCAGCAGTGAACCGGGGGCCGACACTGAAGCTTTCTTT CASSEPGADTEAFF
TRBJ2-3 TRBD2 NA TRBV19 TGTGCCGTAAAGGGACTAGCGGGAGAGGCAGATACGCAGTATTTT CAVKGLAGEADTQYF
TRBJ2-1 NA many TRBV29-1 TGCAGCGTCGACCCCGTAGCGGAGTTTTACAATGAGCAGTTCTTC CSVDPVAEFYNEQFF
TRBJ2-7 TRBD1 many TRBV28 TGTGCCAGCAATCCCGGGACAGCCTCTGAGGAGCAGTACTTC CASNPGTASEEQYF
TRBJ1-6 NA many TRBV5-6 TGTGCCAGCAGCTTGGCGGCTGAGAGCTCCTATAATTCACCCCTCCACTTT CASSLAAESSYNSPLHF
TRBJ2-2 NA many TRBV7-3 TGTGCCAGCAGCTTCTCGGGGAACACCGGGGAGCTGTTTTTT CASSFSGNTGELFF
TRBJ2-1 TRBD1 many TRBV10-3 TGTGCCATCAGTGATGAACAGGGGGCTTACAATGAGCAGTTCTTC CAISDEQGAYNEQFF
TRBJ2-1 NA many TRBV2 TGTGCCAGCAGGGTACTCGGTAATGAGCAGTTCTTC CASRVLGNEQFF
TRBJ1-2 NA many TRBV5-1 TGCGCCAGCAGCTTGAGTAGGGCGAGCTATGGCTACACTTTC CASSLSRASYGYTF
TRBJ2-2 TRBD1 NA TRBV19 TGTGCCAGTGGGGACAGGGGGGCGAACACCGGGGAGCTGTTTTTT CASGDRGANTGELFF
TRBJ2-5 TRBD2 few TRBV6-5 TGTGCCAGCAGCTCTCTCCTTAGCGGGAGGGCCGGGAAGACCCAGTACTTC CASSSLLSGRAGKTQYF
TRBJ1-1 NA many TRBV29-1 TGCAGCGCCGGGAGGTGGACTGAAGCTTTCTTT CSAGRWTEAFF
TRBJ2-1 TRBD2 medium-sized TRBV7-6 TGTGCCAGCAGCCGGACTAGCGGGAACTCCTACAATGAGCAGTTCTTC CASSRTSGNSYNEQFF
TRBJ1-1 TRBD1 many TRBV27 TGTGCCAGCAGTTTTAGGGGACAGGGACGGACTGAAGCTTTCTTT CASSFRGQGRTEAFF
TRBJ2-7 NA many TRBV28 TGTGCCAGCAGTCACCGCTACGAGCAGTACTTC CASSHRYEQYF
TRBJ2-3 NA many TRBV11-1 TGTGCCAGCAGCCGCGGACAAAGCACAGATACGCAGTATTTT CASSRGQSTDTQYF
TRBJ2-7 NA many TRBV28 TGTGCCAGCAGTTTGGCGGGATACTCCTACGAGCAGTACTTC CASSLAGYSYEQYF
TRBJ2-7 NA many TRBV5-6 TGTGCCAGCAGCCCACTTAACGCCTACGAGCAGTACTTC CASSPLNAYEQYF
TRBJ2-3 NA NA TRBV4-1 TGCGCCAGCAGCCCCCCCCCCGGCAGGACGTTCACAGATACGCAGTATTTT CASSPPPGRTFTDTQYF
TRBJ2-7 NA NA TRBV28 TGTGCCAGCAGTCTCCAGACTCGGGACTGGGACTACGAGCAGTACTTC CASSLQTRDWDYEQYF
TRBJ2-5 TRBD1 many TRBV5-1 TGCGCCAGCAGCTTGGACGGGACAGGGCGGCAAGAGACCCAGTACTTC CASSLDGTGRQETQYF
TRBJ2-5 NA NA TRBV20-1 TGCAGTGCTAGAAAAGAGAACAGCCTCCAAGAGACCCAGTACTTC CSARKENSLQETQYF
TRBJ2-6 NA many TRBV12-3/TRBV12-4 TGTGCCAGCAGTCCTCACAGGATACCCTCTGGGGCCAACGTCCTGACTTTC CASSPHRIPSGANVLTF